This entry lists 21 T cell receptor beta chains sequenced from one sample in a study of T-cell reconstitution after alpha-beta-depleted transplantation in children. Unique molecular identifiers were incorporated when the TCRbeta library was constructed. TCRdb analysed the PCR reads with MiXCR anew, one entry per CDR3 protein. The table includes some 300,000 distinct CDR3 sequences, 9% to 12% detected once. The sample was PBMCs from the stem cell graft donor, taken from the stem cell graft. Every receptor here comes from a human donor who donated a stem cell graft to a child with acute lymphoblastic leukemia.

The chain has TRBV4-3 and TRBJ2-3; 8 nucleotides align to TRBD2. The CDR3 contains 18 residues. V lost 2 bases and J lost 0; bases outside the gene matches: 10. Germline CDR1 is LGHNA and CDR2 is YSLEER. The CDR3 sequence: CASSQNIQTSGSTDTQYF. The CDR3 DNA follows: TGCGCCAGCAGCCAAAACATTCAAACTAGCGGTAGCACAGATACGCAGTATTTT.

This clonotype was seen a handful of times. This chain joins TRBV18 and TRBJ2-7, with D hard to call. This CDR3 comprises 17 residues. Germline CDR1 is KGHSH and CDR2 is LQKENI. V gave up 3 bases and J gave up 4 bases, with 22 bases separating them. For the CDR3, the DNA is TGTGCCAGCTCACCTCCCTTTTCTTCCGACCGCGCGTACGAGCAGTACTTC. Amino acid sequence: CASSPPFSSDRAYEQYF. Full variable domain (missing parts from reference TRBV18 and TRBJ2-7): NAGVMQNPRHLVRRRGQEARLRCSPMKGHSHVYWYRQLPEEGLKFMVYLQKENIIDESGMPKERFSAEFPKEGPSILRIQQVVRGDSAAYFCASSPPFSSDRAYEQYFGPGTRLTVT.

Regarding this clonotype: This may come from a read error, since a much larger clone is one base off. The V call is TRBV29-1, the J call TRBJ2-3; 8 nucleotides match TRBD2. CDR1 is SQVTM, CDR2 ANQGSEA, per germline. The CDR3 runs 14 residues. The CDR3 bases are TGCAGCGCTGAAGGGTTCGGGGGGGAAGATACGCAGTATTTT. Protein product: CSAEGFGGEDTQYF.

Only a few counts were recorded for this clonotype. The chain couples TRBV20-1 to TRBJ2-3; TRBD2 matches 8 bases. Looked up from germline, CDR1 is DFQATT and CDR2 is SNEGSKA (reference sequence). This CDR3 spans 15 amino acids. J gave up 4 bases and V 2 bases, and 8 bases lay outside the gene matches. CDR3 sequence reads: CSARSREGRPDTQYF. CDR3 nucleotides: TGCAGTGCTAGATCCCGGGAGGGCCGGCCAGATACGCAGTATTTT.

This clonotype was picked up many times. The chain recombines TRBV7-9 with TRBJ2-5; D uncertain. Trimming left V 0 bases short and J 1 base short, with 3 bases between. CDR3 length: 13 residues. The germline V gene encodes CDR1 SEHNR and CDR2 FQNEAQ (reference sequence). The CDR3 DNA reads TGTGCCAGCAGCTTAGCCTTCCAAGAGACCCAGTACTTC. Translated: CASSLAFQETQYF.

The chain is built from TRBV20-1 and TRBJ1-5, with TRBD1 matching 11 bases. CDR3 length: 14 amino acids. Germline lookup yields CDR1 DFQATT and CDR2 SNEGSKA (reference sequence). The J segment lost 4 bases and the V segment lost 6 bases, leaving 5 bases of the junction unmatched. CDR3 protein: CSARTGGLNQPQHF. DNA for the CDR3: TGCAGTGCACGGACAGGGGGCCTGAATCAGCCCCAGCATTTT.

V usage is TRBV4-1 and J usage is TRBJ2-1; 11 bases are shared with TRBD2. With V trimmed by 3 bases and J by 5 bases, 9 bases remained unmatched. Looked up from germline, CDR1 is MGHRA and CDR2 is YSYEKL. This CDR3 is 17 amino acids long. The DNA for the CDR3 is TGCGCCAGCAGCCAGAAGAGAACTAGCGGGAGCCACAATGAGCAGTTCTTC. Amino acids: CASSQKRTSGSHNEQFF.

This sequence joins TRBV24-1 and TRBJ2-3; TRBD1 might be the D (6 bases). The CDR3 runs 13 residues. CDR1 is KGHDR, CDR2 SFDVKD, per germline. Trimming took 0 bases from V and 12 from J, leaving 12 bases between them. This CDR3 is CATSDLQGSRQYF. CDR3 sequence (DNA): TGTGCCACCAGTGATTTGCAGGGGTCTCGTCAGTATTTT.

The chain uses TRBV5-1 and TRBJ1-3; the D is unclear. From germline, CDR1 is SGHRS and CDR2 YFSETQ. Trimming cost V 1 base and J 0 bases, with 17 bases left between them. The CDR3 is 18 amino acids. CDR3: CASSLWAGQSRSGNTIYF. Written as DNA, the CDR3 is TGCGCCAGCAGCTTGTGGGCAGGCCAGTCCCGCTCTGGAAACACCATATATTTT.

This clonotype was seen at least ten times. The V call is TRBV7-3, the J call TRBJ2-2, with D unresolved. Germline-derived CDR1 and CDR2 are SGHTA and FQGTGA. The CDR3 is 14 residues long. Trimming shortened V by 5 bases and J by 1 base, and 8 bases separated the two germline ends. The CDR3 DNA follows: TGTGCCAGCAGCCCCCTTAGGAACACCGGGGAGCTGTTTTTT. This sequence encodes CASSPLRNTGELFF.

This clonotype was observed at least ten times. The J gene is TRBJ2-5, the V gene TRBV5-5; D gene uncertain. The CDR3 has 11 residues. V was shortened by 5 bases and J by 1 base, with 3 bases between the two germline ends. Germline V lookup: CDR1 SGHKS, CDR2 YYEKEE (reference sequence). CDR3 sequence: CASSGQETQYF. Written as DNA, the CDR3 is TGTGCCAGCAGTGGCCAAGAGACCCAGTACTTC.

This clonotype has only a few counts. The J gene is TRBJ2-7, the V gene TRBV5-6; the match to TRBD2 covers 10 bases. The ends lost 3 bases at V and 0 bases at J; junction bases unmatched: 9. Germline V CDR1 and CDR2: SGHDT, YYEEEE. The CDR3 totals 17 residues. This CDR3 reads CASSSPGLADSSYEQYF. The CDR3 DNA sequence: TGTGCCAGCAGCTCGCCCGGACTAGCGGATAGCTCCTACGAGCAGTACTTC.

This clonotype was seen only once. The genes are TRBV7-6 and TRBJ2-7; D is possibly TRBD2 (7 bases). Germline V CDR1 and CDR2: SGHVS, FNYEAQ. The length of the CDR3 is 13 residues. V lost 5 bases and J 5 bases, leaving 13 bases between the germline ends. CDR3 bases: TGTGCCAGCAGCCGGGGGGCGGTGGACGAGCAGTACTTC. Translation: CASSRGAVDEQYF. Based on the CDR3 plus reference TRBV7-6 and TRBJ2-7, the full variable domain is GAGVSQSPRYKVTKRGQDVALRCDPISGHVSLYWYRQALGQGPEFLTYFNYEAQQDKSGLPNDRFSAERPEGSISTLTIQRTEQRDSAMYRCASSRGAVDEQYFGPGTRLTVT.

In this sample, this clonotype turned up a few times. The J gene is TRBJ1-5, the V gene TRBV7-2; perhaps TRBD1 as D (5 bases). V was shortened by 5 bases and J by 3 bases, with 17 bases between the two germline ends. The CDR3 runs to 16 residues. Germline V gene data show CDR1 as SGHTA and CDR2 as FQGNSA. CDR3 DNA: TGTGCCAGCAGCCCCTACCGGGCGGGGGTCAATCAGCCCCAGCATTTT. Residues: CASSPYRAGVNQPQHF.

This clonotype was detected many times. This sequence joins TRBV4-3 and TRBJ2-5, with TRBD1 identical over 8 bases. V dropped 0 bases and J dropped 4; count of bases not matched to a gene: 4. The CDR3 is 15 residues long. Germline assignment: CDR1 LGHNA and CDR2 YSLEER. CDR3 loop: CASSQDRGLAETQYF. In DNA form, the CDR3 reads TGCGCCAGCAGCCAAGACAGGGGGCTGGCAGAGACCCAGTACTTC.

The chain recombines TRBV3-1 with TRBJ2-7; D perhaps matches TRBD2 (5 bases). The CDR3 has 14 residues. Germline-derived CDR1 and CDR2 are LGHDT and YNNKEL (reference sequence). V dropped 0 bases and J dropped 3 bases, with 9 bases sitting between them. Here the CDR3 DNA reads TGTGCCAGCAGCCAAGACAGCGGTCTCTACGAGCAGTACTTC. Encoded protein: CASSQDSGLYEQYF.

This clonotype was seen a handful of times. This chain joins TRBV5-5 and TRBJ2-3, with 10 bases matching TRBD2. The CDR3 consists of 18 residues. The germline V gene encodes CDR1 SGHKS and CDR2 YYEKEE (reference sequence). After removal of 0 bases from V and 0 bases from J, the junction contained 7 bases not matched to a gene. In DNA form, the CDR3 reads TGTGCCAGCAGCTTGGAGGGATGGACTAGCGGTAGCACAGATACGCAGTATTTT. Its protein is CASSLEGWTSGSTDTQYF.

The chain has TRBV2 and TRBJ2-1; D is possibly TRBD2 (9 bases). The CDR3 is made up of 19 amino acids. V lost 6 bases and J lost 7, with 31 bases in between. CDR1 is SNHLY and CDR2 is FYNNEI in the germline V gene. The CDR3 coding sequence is TGTGCCAGCAGGTTAACAGGGGGTGGTAGCGGGAGACCTCGTAATGAGCAGTTCTTC. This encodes CASRLTGGGSGRPRNEQFF. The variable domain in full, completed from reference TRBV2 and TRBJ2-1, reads EPEVTQTPSHQVTQMGQEVILRCVPISNHLYFYWYRQILGQKVEFLVSFYNNEISEKSEIFDDQFSVERPDGSNFTLKIRSTKLEDSAMYFCASRLTGGGSGRPRNEQFFGPGTRLTVL.

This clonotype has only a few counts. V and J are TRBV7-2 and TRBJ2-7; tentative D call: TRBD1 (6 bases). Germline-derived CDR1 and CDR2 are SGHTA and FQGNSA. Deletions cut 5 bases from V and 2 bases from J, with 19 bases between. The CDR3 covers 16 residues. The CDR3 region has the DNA TGTGCCAGCAGCCCGATAGCCGGGACAACTACCTACGAGCAGTACTTC. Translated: CASSPIAGTTTYEQYF.

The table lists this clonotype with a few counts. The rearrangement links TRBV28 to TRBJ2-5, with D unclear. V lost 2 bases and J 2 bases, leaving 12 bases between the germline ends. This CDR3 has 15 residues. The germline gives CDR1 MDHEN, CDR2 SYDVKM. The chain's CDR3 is CASSLRVGRQETQYF. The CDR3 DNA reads TGTGCCAGCAGTTTAAGGGTAGGCAGGCAAGAGACCCAGTACTTC.

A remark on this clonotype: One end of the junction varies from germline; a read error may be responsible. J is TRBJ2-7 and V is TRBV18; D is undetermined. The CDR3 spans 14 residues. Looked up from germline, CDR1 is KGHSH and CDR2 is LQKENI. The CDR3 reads CASSATIASHDQYF. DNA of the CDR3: TGTGCCAGCTCGGCTACAATTGCCAGTCACGACCAGTACTTC.